These T cell receptor beta chains were read from a single sample in a study of tumor-infiltrating lymphocytes in primary liver carcinoma. TCRdb re-derived calls from the multiplex PCR reads in MiXCR, one entry per CDR3 protein. The sample holds about 200,000 distinct CDR3 sequences, around 81% seen once. Sample: tumor tissue from primary liver carcinoma. The receptors were gathered from a middle-aged man with primary liver carcinoma and hepatitis B virus infection. The CDR3 runs from the conserved cysteine through the conserved F or W. The D gene is left open where the match is weak. Expanded clones get a size class; other rows say once, few or many, or leave the size out.

cdr3_nt: TGTGCCAGCAGCCAATGGGTAGCGGGAGGGCATGTTGGGACAGATACGCAGTATTTT; cdr3_aa: CASSQWVAGGHVGTDTQYF; d_call: TRBD2; clone_size: -; v_call: TRBV4-2; j_call: TRBJ2-3
cdr3_nt: TGTGCCAGTCCGCCACTGGACAGGGGCTTCCACGAGCAGTATTTC; cdr3_aa: CASPPLDRGFHEQYF; d_call: TRBD1; clone_size: -; v_call: TRBV28; j_call: TRBJ2-7
cdr3_nt: TGTCCCAGCAGTTTAGCGAAGCGGGGGGGCTACAATAAGCAGTTCTTC; cdr3_aa: CPSSLAKRGGYNKQFF; d_call: TRBD2; clone_size: -; v_call: TRBV11-1; j_call: TRBJ2-1
cdr3_nt: TGCACCCGCAGCCTTGAGGGGGGGCTGCGTCAAGAGACCCAGTACTTC; cdr3_aa: CTRSLEGGLRQETQYF; d_call: -; clone_size: -; v_call: TRBV4-1; j_call: TRBJ2-5
cdr3_nt: TGTGTCAGCAGAAGGACCGGGACAGGGTCCAATGAGCAGTTCTTC; cdr3_aa: CVSRRTGTGSNEQFF; d_call: TRBD1; clone_size: -; v_call: TRBV6-2/TRBV6-3; j_call: TRBJ2-1
cdr3_nt: TGTGCCAGCAGCTCGACTTGCGTGAACACCGGGGAACTGTTTTTT; cdr3_aa: CASSSTCVNTGELFF; d_call: -; clone_size: few; v_call: TRBV5-4; j_call: TRBJ2-2
cdr3_nt: TGCGCCAGCAACATGGGAGGGGGAGAGCAGTACTTC; cdr3_aa: CASNMGGGEQYF; d_call: -; clone_size: -; v_call: TRBV4-3; j_call: TRBJ2-7
cdr3_nt: TGTGGCAGCACCAGGACTAGCGGGACCTATGAGCAGTTCTTC; cdr3_aa: CGSTRTSGTYEQFF; d_call: TRBD2; clone_size: -; v_call: TRBV6-4; j_call: TRBJ2-1
cdr3_nt: TGTGCCAGCACCCTGCTGGAAGGGGATCAGTCCCAGCATTTT; cdr3_aa: CASTLLEGDQSQHF; d_call: -; clone_size: once; v_call: TRBV6-2/TRBV6-3; j_call: TRBJ1-5
cdr3_nt: TGTGTCAGCACCCTGGAGCGTCACACCTACAATGACCAGTTCTTC; cdr3_aa: CVSTLERHTYNDQFF; d_call: -; clone_size: -; v_call: TRBV6-1; j_call: TRBJ2-1
cdr3_nt: TGTGTCAATGTCCCGGGCGCTTTCTTT; cdr3_aa: CVNVPGAFF; d_call: -; clone_size: -; v_call: TRBV6-5; j_call: TRBJ1-1
cdr3_nt: TGCAGCGTCCTGACGTGGGGCGGAGATACACAGTATTTT; cdr3_aa: CSVLTWGGDTQYF; d_call: -; clone_size: once; v_call: TRBV29-1; j_call: TRBJ2-3
cdr3_nt: TGTGCCAGCAGCTTTAGCGCGAACACCGGGGAGTTGTTTTTT; cdr3_aa: CASSFSANTGELFF; d_call: -; clone_size: -; v_call: TRBV11-1; j_call: TRBJ2-2
cdr3_nt: TGTGCCAGCAGCCCCTACCTCTCATCCGGCGAACAGTACTTC; cdr3_aa: CASSPYLSSGEQYF; d_call: -; clone_size: -; v_call: TRBV5-4; j_call: TRBJ2-7
cdr3_nt: TGTGCCGGCAATACCGGGACAGGGCCCTACGAGCAGTACTTC; cdr3_aa: CAGNTGTGPYEQYF; d_call: TRBD1; clone_size: -; v_call: TRBV6-1; j_call: TRBJ2-7
cdr3_nt: TGTGCCTGGAAACGATTTCTCTATGACTACACCTTT; cdr3_aa: CAWKRFLYDYTF; d_call: -; clone_size: -; v_call: TRBV30; j_call: TRBJ1-2
cdr3_nt: TGTGCCAGCTGTGAGTCGACTCGGGGTCAGGGCTTC; cdr3_aa: CASCESTRGQGF; d_call: -; clone_size: -; v_call: TRBV10-2; j_call: TRBJ2-1
cdr3_nt: TGTGCCAGCAGGGGGAGGCTATCCTACGAACAGTACTTC; cdr3_aa: CASRGRLSYEQYF; d_call: -; clone_size: -; v_call: TRBV11-1; j_call: TRBJ2-7
cdr3_nt: TGTGCCAGTAGCTTCGCCTCACCAGGCGAGCATTACTTC; cdr3_aa: CASSFASPGEHYF; d_call: -; clone_size: -; v_call: TRBV5-4; j_call: TRBJ2-7
cdr3_nt: TGTGCCAGCAGTTTAGGGGGGTATGAGCAGTTCTTC; cdr3_aa: CASSLGGYEQFF; d_call: -; clone_size: many; v_call: TRBV12-3/TRBV12-4; j_call: TRBJ2-1
cdr3_nt: TGTGCCAGCTCTAAGACAGTGCTGACAGATACGCAGTATTTT; cdr3_aa: CASSKTVLTDTQYF; d_call: -; clone_size: many; v_call: TRBV28; j_call: TRBJ2-3
cdr3_nt: TGTGCAAGCAGTTTACTCCGATCCTACGAGAAGTACTTC; cdr3_aa: CASSLLRSYEKYF; d_call: -; clone_size: -; v_call: TRBV12-3/TRBV12-4; j_call: TRBJ2-7
cdr3_nt: TGTGCCAGCGGTGGGGCGGTGGCCAAAAACATACAGTACTTC; cdr3_aa: CASGGAVAKNIQYF; d_call: -; clone_size: once; v_call: TRBV28; j_call: TRBJ2-4
cdr3_nt: TGTGCCAACAACAGCGAGGGGGCAGGTCAGCCCCAGCATTTT; cdr3_aa: CANNSEGAGQPQHF; d_call: TRBD1; clone_size: -; v_call: TRBV5-5; j_call: TRBJ1-5
cdr3_nt: TGTACCAGCAGTTACTCGGTGGGGCAGGGCATACATAATGAGCAGTTCTTC; cdr3_aa: CTSSYSVGQGIHNEQFF; d_call: -; clone_size: -; v_call: TRBV6-6; j_call: TRBJ2-1
cdr3_nt: TGTGCCAGCACCCTGATGAAAGGGGATCAGATCCAGCACTTT; cdr3_aa: CASTLMKGDQIQHF; d_call: -; clone_size: -; v_call: TRBV6-2/TRBV6-3; j_call: TRBJ1-5
cdr3_nt: TGTGCCTGCAGCTTAGTTGGGATTAGCGACTACAATGAGCAGTTCTTC; cdr3_aa: CACSLVGISDYNEQFF; d_call: -; clone_size: -; v_call: TRBV11-2; j_call: TRBJ2-1
cdr3_nt: TGCAGCCTTGGAACTAGCGCGGCGAACACCGGGGACCCGTTTTTT; cdr3_aa: CSLGTSAANTGDPFF; d_call: TRBD2; clone_size: -; v_call: TRBV29-1; j_call: TRBJ2-2
cdr3_nt: TGCGCCAGCAGCTTCGGCATGGTAGACGAGCAGTACTTC; cdr3_aa: CASSFGMVDEQYF; d_call: -; clone_size: -; v_call: TRBV5-1; j_call: TRBJ2-7
cdr3_nt: TGTGCCAGCAGCTTAACAGCTACAGGGTCTGAAGGCTACACCTTC; cdr3_aa: CASSLTATGSEGYTF; d_call: -; clone_size: -; v_call: TRBV7-9; j_call: TRBJ1-2
cdr3_nt: TGTGCCAGCACTGGTCATTATCCCTACGAGCAGTACTTC; cdr3_aa: CASTGHYPYEQYF; d_call: -; clone_size: -; v_call: TRBV6-2/TRBV6-3; j_call: TRBJ2-7
cdr3_nt: TGTGCCAGCAGTACTAACAGGGCCCCTCTGAACACTGAAGCTTTCTTT; cdr3_aa: CASSTNRAPLNTEAFF; d_call: -; clone_size: few; v_call: TRBV28; j_call: TRBJ1-1
cdr3_nt: TGCAGCGTTGAAGGGGGCCATGATCGGTACTTC; cdr3_aa: CSVEGGHDRYF; d_call: -; clone_size: -; v_call: TRBV29-1; j_call: TRBJ2-7
cdr3_nt: TGTGCCAGCAGGACTAGCGGGAGAGCAAATGAGCAGTTCTTC; cdr3_aa: CASRTSGRANEQFF; d_call: TRBD2; clone_size: -; v_call: TRBV6-2/TRBV6-3; j_call: TRBJ2-1
cdr3_nt: TGTACCAGCACTTACTCGATTGGGGGTGGAGCTGTAGCTTTCTTT; cdr3_aa: CTSTYSIGGGAVAFF; d_call: -; clone_size: -; v_call: TRBV6-5; j_call: TRBJ1-1
cdr3_nt: TGTGCCAGTAGTTCAGGCGGGATTGAGTCCTACGAGCAGTACTTC; cdr3_aa: CASSSGGIESYEQYF; d_call: -; clone_size: -; v_call: TRBV12-3/TRBV12-4; j_call: TRBJ2-7